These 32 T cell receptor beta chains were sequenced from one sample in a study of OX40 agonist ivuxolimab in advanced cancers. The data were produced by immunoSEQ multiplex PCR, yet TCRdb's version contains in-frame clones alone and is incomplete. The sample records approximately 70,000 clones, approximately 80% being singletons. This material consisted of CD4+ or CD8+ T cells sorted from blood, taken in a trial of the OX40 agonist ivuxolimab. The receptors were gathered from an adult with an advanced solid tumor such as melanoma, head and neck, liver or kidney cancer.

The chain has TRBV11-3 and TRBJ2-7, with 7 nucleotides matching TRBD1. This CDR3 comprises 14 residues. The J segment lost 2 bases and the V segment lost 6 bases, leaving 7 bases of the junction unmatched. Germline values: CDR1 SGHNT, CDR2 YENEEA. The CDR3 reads CASSVTGRPYEQYF. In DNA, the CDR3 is TGTGCCAGCAGTGTGACAGGGAGACCCTACGAGCAGTACTTC.

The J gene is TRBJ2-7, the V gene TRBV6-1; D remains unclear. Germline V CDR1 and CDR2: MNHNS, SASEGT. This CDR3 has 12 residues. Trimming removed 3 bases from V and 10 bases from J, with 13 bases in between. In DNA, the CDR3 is TGTGCCAGCAGTGATCTTGGTCTTAATCAGTACTTC. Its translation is CASSDLGLNQYF.

In nucleotides, the CDR3 is TGCGCCAGCAGCTCAGGGGGGCAGGGTGGCGACGAGCAGTACTTC. Its protein product is CASSSGGQGGDEQYF. This chain uses TRBV5-1 with TRBJ2-7, with a tentative D call TRBD1 (7 bases). The V end lost 3 bases, the J end lost 5 bases, and 18 bases lay between the germline ends. CDR1 and CDR2 (germline): SGHRS, YFSETQ. CDR3 length: 15 residues.

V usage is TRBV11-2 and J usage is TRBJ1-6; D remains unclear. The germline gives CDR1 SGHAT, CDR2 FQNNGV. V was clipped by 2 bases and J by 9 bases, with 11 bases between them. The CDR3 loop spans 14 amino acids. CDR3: CASSLPLESSPLHF. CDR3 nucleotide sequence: TGTGCCAGCAGCTTACCCCTTGAGAGTTCACCCCTCCACTTT. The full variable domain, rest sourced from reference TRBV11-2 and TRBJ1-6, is EAGVAQSPRYKIIEKRQSVAFWCNPISGHATLYWYQQILGQGPKLLIQFQNNGVVDDSQLPKDRFSAERLKGVDSTLKIQPAKLEDSAVYLCASSLPLESSPLHFGNGTRLTVT.

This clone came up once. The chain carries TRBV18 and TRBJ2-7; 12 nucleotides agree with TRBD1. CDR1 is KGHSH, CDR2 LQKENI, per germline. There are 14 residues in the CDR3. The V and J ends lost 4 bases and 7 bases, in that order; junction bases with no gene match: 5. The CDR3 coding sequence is TGTGCCAGCTCACTCGGGACAGGGGGCTTTGAGCAGTACTTC. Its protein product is CASSLGTGGFEQYF. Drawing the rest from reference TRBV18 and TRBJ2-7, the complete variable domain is NAGVMQNPRHLVRRRGQEARLRCSPMKGHSHVYWYRQLPEEGLKFMVYLQKENIIDESGMPKERFSAEFPKEGPSILRIQQVVRGDSAAYFCASSLGTGGFEQYFGPGTRLTVT.

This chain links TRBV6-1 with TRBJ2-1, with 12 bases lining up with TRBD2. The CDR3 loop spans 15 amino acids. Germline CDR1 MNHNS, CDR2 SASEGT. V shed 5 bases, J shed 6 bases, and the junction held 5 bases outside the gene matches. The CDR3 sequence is CASSLAGGPGNEQFF. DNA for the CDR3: TGTGCCAGCAGTCTAGCGGGGGGGCCGGGCAATGAGCAGTTCTTC.

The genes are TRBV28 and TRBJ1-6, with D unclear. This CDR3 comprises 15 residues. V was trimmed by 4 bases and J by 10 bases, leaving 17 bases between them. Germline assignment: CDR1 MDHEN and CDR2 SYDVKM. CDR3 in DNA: TGTGCCAGCAGTTCCCCCCCGACAACTACCTCACCCCTCCACTTT. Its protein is CASSSPPTTTSPLHF.

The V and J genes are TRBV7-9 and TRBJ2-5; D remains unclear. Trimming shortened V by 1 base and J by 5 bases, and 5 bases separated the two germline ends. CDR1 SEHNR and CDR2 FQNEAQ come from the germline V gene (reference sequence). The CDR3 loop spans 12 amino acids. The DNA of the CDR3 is TGTGCCAGCAGCTTAGGGGCGGAGACCCAGTACTTC. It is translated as CASSLGAETQYF.

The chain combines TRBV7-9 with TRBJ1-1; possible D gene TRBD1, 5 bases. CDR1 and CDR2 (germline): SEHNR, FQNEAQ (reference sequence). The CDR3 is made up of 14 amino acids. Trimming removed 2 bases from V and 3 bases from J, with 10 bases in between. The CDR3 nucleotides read TGTGCCAGCAGCTTACGGGACTCGGACACTGAAGCTTTCTTT. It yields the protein CASSLRDSDTEAFF.

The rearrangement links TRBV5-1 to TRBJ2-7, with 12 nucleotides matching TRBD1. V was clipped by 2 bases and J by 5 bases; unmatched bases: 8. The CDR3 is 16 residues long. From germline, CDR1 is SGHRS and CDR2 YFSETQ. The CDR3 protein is CASSFSGTGGAHEQYF. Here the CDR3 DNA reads TGCGCCAGCAGCTTTTCCGGGACAGGGGGCGCCCACGAGCAGTACTTC.

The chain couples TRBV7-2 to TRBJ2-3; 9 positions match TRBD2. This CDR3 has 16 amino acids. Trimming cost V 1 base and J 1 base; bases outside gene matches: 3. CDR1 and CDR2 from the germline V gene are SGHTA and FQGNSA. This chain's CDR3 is CASSLVRGGRTDTQYF. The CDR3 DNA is TGTGCCAGCAGCTTAGTGCGGGGGGGACGCACAGATACGCAGTATTTT.

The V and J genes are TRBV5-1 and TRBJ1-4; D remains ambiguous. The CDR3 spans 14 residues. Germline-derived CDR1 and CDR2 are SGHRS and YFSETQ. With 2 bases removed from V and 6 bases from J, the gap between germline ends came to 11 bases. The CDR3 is CASSFRFGDEKLFF. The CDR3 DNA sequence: TGCGCCAGCAGCTTTAGGTTCGGTGATGAAAAACTGTTTTTT.

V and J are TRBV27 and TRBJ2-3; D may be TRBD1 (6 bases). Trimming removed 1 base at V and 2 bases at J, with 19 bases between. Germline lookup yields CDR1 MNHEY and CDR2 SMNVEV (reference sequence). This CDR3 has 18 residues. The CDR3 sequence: CASSLWGLAGRVTDTQYF. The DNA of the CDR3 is TGTGCCAGCAGTTTATGGGGGCTGGCAGGGCGGGTCACAGATACGCAGTATTTT.

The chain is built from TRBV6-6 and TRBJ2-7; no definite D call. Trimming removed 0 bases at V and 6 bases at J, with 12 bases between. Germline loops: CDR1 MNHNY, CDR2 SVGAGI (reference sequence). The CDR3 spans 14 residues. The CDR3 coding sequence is TGTGCCAGCAGTTACTCTACCCCTCTGAGCGAGCAGTACTTC. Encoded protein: CASSYSTPLSEQYF.

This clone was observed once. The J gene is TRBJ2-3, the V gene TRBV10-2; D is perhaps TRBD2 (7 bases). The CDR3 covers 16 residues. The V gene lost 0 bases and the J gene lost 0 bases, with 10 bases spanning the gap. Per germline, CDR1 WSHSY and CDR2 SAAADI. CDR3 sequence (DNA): TGCGCCAGCAGTGAGTCGTGGGGGGGCAGCACAGATACGCAGTATTTT. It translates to CASSESWGGSTDTQYF.

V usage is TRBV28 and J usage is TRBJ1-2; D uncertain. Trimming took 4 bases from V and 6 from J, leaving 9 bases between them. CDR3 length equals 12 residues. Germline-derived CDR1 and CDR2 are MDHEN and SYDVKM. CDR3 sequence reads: CASSSTADGYTF. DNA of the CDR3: TGTGCCAGCAGTTCAACGGCGGATGGCTACACCTTC.

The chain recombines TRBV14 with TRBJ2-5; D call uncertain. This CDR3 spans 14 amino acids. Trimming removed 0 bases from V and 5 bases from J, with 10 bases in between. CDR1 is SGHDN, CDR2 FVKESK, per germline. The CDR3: CASSQDLGRETQYF. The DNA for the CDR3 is TGTGCCAGCAGCCAAGATTTAGGACGGGAGACCCAGTACTTC.

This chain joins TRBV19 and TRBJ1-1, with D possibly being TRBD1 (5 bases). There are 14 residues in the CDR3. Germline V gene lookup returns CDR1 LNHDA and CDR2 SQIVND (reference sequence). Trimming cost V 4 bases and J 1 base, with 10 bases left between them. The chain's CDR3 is CASSTRTRNTEAFF. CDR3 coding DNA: TGTGCCAGTAGTACCAGGACAAGGAACACTGAAGCTTTCTTT.

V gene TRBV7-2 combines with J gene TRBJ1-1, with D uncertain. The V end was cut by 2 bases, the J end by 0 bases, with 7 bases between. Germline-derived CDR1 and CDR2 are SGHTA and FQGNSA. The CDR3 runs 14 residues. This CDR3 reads CASSLLLLNTEAFF. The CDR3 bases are TGTGCCAGCAGCTTATTACTGCTGAACACTGAAGCTTTCTTT.

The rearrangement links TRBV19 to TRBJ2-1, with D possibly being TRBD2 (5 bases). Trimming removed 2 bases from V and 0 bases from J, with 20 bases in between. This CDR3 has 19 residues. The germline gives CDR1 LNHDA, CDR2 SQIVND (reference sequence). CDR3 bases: TGTGCCAGTAGTATAAGGTGGGGTGGGGTAAGCGGCTCCTACAATGAGCAGTTCTTC. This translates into CASSIRWGGVSGSYNEQFF.

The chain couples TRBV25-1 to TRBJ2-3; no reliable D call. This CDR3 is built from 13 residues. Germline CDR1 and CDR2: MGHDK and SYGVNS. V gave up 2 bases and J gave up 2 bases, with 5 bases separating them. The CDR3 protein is CASSEPATDTQYF. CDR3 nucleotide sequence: TGTGCCAGCAGTGAACCGGCCACAGATACGCAGTATTTT.

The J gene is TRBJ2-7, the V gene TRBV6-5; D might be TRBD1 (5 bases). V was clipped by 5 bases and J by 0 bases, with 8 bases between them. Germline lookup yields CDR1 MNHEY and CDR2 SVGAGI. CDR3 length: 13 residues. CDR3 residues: CASSRGVSYEQYF. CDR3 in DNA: TGTGCCAGCAGTAGGGGCGTCTCCTACGAGCAGTACTTC.

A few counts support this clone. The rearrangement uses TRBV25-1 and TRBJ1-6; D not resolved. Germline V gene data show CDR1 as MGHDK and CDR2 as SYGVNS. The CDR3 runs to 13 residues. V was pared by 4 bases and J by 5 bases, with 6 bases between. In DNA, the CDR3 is TGTGCCAGCAGTGGGCAGCATAATTCACCCCTCCACTTT. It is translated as CASSGQHNSPLHF.

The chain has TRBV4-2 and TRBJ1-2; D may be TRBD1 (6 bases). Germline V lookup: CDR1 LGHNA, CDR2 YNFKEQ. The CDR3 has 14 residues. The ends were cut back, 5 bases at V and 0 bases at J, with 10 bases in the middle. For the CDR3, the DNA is TGTGCCAGCAGCTCGACAGGTTCTAACTATGGCTACACCTTC. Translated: CASSSTGSNYGYTF.

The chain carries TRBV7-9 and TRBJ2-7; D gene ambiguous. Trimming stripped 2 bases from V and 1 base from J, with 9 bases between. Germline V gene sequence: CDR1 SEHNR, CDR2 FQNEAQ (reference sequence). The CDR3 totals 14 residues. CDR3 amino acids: CASSLHHSSYEQYF. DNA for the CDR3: TGTGCCAGCAGCTTACACCACTCTTCCTACGAGCAGTACTTC.

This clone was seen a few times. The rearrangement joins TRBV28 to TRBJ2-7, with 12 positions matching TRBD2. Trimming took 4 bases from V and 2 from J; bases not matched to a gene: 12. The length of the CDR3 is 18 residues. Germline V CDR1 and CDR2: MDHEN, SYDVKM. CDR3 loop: CASSSHGLAGTHAYEQYF. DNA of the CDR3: TGTGCCAGCAGTTCACATGGACTAGCGGGGACGCATGCCTACGAGCAGTACTTC. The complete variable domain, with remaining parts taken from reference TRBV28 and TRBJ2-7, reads DVKVTQSSRYLVKRTGEKVFLECVQDMDHENMFWYRQDPGLGLRLIYFSYDVKMKEKGDIPEGYSVSREKKERFSLILESASTNQTSMYLCASSSHGLAGTHAYEQYFGPGTRLTVT.

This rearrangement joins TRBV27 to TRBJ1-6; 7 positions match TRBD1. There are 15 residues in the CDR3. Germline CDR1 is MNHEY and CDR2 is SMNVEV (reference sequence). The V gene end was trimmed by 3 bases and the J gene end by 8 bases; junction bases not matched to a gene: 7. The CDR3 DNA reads TGTGCCAGCAGTTTCGGGGGGACAGCATATTCACCCCTCCACTTT. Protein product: CASSFGGTAYSPLHF.

The CDR3 DNA follows: TGTGCCAGTAGCCCCCTTCAGCAGGGAAGCAATCAGCCCCAGCATTTT. This codes for CASSPLQQGSNQPQHF. This chain uses TRBV19 with TRBJ1-5, with D tentatively TRBD1 (5 bases). Germline V CDR1 and CDR2: LNHDA, SQIVND (reference sequence). CDR3 length equals 16 residues. V was pared by 6 bases and J by 1 base, with 16 bases between.

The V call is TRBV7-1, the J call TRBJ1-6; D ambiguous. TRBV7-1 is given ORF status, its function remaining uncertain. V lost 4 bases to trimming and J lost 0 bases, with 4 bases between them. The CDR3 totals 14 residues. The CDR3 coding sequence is TGTGCCAGCAGCTTAACCTCCTATAATTCACCCCTCCACTTT. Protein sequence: CASSLTSYNSPLHF.

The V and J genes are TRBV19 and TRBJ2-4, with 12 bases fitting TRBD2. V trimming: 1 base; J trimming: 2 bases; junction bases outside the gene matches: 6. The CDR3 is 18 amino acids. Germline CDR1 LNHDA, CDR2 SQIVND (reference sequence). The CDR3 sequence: CASSIVGLAGGPKNIQYF. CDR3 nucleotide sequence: TGTGCCAGTAGTATAGTAGGTCTAGCGGGGGGGCCCAAAAACATTCAGTACTTC.

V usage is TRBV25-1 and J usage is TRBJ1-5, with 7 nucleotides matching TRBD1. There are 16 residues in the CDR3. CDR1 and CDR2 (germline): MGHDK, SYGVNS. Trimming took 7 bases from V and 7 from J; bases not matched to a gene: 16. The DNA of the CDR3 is TGTGCCAGCATCCTCCTGGAAGGGGGCTCGGACCAGCCCCAGCATTTT. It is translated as CASILLEGGSDQPQHF.

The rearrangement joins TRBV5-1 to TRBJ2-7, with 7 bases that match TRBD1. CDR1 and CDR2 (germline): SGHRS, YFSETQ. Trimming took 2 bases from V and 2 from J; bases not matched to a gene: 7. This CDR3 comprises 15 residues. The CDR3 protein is CASSLAGTVTYEQYF. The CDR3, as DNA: TGCGCCAGCAGCTTAGCCGGGACAGTAACCTACGAGCAGTACTTC.